The clone carrying this T cell receptor (beta chain) has a single count. Its target is not known. Trimming at V came to 4 bases and at J to 6 bases, leaving 10 bases not matched to a gene. The germline V gene encodes CDR1 SGDLS and CDR2 YYNGEE. This CDR3 spans 14 amino acids. Generated by immunoSEQ multiplex PCR, the TCRdb table keeps only in-frame clones and is missing some. The sample consists of some 140,000 clones, around 80% of them appearing once. The data derive from a study of cytomegalovirus exposure and HLA in healthy donors. Study in general: The 90 to 150 validation repertoires used a platform that matched the one used for the roughly 700 first-cohort repertoires, as a later analysis reported.

Findings and caveats of the study: Altogether, 160 or so TCR beta chains were recorded as cytomegalovirus-associated. Specificity of a few CMV-associated chains for CMV antigens was verified in vitro.

The chain is built from TRBV9 and TRBJ2-7, with TRBD1 matching over 7 bases. Specimen: PBMCs. The source is a man in his thirties or forties in good health and CMV-seropositive. The CDR3 nucleotides are TGTGCCAGCAGCCCCCGACAGGGAACGGGCGAGCAGTACTTC. Translating gives CASSPRQGTGEQYF.